The rows below give T cell receptor beta chains drawn from one sample of a study of T cells in Graves' hyperthyroidism and ophthalmopathy. One entry per CDR3 protein, called by TCRdb with MiXCR from the multiplex PCR reads. The sample consists of a few hundred thousand distinct CDR3 sequences, less than 25% of them appearing once. The sample comprised blood. All receptors derive from a man aged 18 to 29 with Graves' hyperthyroidism. The CDR3 runs from the conserved cysteine through the conserved F or W. A D gene is named only where the DNA matches it firmly. Rows give clone size only sometimes, using once, few, many, or a class for an expanded clone.

d_call clone_size j_call v_call cdr3_aa cdr3_nt
. many TRBJ1-2 TRBV6-1 CASSGTYTIFFTF TGTGCCAGCAGTGGGACATACACAATCTTCTTCACCTTC
TRBD1 . TRBJ1-1 TRBV20-1 CSAIRQGVGMNTEAFF TGCAGTGCTATAAGGCAGGGGGTGGGAATGAACACTGAAGCTTTCTTT
TRBD1 many TRBJ2-2 TRBV11-2 CASGSGTGELNTGELFF TGTGCCAGCGGCAGTGGGACAGGTGAACTAAACACCGGGGAGCTGTTTTTT
TRBD1 many TRBJ1-2 TRBV29-1 CSVAGTGYYTF TGCAGCGTTGCCGGGACAGGGTACTACACCTTC
. many TRBJ1-2 TRBV6-1 CASSEVSPGTLYGYTF TGTGCCAGCAGTGAAGTCTCACCCGGGACTCTCTATGGCTACACCTTC
TRBD2 many TRBJ2-7 TRBV2 CASSRGDSLTYEQYF TGTGCCAGCAGCCGGGGGGACTCCCTAACCTACGAGCAGTACTTC
. many TRBJ1-2 TRBV30 CAWSVASSFYGYTF TGTGCCTGGAGTGTCGCCTCGAGCTTTTATGGCTACACCTTC
. . TRBJ2-7 TRBV11-3 CASSLDLSGYEQYF TGTGCCAGCAGCTTAGATCTTTCAGGCTACGAGCAGTACTTC
TRBD2 many TRBJ2-5 TRBV6-5 CASSYERGQETQYF TGTGCCAGCAGTTACGAGCGGGGCCAAGAGACCCAGTACTTC
. . TRBJ2-7 TRBV28 CASSFSRVEQYF TGTGCCAGCAGTTTCTCCCGGGTCGAGCAGTACTTC
. few TRBJ1-5 TRBV7-8 CASGQTLNQPQHF TGTGCCAGCGGGCAGACCCTCAATCAGCCCCAGCATTTT
. many TRBJ1-1 TRBV12-3/TRBV12-4 CASSLGGGFTEAFF TGTGCCAGCAGTTTAGGAGGGGGGTTCACTGAAGCTTTCTTT
. many TRBJ1-5 TRBV7-8 CASSGGRIYSNQPQHF TGTGCCAGCAGTGGGGGGCGTATATATAGCAATCAGCCCCAGCATTTT
TRBD1 many TRBJ1-2 TRBV28 CASSFTKATGQLNYGYTF TGTGCCAGCAGTTTCACTAAAGCAACGGGACAGCTGAACTATGGCTACACCTTC
. many TRBJ2-7 TRBV6-5 CATGTTYEQYF TGTGCCACAGGTACAACCTACGAGCAGTACTTC
. many TRBJ1-2 TRBV29-1 CSVAGQELYYGYTF TGCAGCGTTGCAGGGCAAGAACTTTACTATGGCTACACCTTC
. many TRBJ1-5 TRBV24-1 CATSHRDLNQPQHF TGTGCCACCAGTCACAGGGACCTTAATCAGCCCCAGCATTTT
TRBD1 few TRBJ1-6 TRBV6-5 CASSYRRREQGISPLHF TGTGCCAGCAGTTACCGACGAAGAGAACAGGGGATTTCACCCCTCCACTTT
. . TRBJ1-2 TRBV6-5 CASSSPAATNYGYTF TGTGCCAGCAGTTCGCCCGCAGCGACTAACTATGGCTACACCTTC
. many TRBJ2-4 TRBV3-1 CASSQTLTTQDIQYF TGTGCCAGCAGCCAAACTTTGACTACTCAGGACATTCAGTACTTC
. many TRBJ2-7 TRBV3-1 CASSPRIGLWTTFYEQYF TGTGCCAGCAGCCCCCGTATTGGCCTTTGGACTACGTTCTACGAGCAGTACTTC
TRBD1 . TRBJ1-2 TRBV28 CASSPHAMGGSGQKNYGYTF TGTGCCAGCAGTCCCCATGCCATGGGGGGGTCGGGACAGAAAAACTATGGCTACACCTTC
. many TRBJ1-1 TRBV5-1 CASSLKSYTEAFF TGCGCCAGCAGCTTGAAGAGTTACACTGAAGCTTTCTTT
. many TRBJ2-5 TRBV2 CASSNRIQETQYF TGTGCCAGCAGTAACAGAATCCAAGAGACCCAGTACTTC
. many TRBJ1-1 TRBV15 CATSSWVTGVITEAFF TGTGCCACCAGCAGTTGGGTGACCGGGGTAATCACTGAAGCTTTCTTT
TRBD2 . TRBJ2-2 TRBV2 CASSFNGGARTGELFF TGTGCCAGCAGCTTTAACGGGGGGGCGCGAACCGGGGAGCTGTTTTTT
. many TRBJ1-4 TRBV12-3/TRBV12-4 CASSLDSYNEKLFF TGTGCCAGCAGTCTGGACAGTTATAATGAAAAACTGTTTTTT
TRBD1 few TRBJ1-2 TRBV5-6 CASSSGTGHNGYTF TGTGCCAGCAGCAGCGGGACAGGGCACAATGGCTACACCTTC
. many TRBJ1-2 TRBV6-5 CASNPARDYGYTF TGTGCCAGCAACCCGGCTAGGGACTATGGCTACACCTTC
. . TRBJ1-5 TRBV3-1 CASSQFQNQPQHF TGTGCCAGCAGCCAATTCCAAAATCAGCCCCAGCATTTT
TRBD1 many TRBJ1-2 TRBV24-1 CATRPTGNYGYTF TGTGCCACCAGACCGACAGGGAACTATGGCTACACCTTC
. many TRBJ2-2 TRBV24-1 CATSDFRARDTGELFF TGTGCCACCAGTGATTTCAGGGCCCGGGACACCGGGGAGCTGTTTTTT
. few TRBJ1-2 TRBV12-3/TRBV12-4 CASILGARGYTF TGTGCCAGCATTTTAGGGGCGAGGGGCTACACCTTC
. . TRBJ2-5 TRBV10-3 CAISARDMSKETQYF TGTGCCATCAGTGCCCGGGACATGTCAAAAGAGACCCAGTACTTC
. many TRBJ2-7 TRBV4-1 CASSQAGASEQYF TGCGCCAGCAGCCAAGCCGGGGCCAGCGAGCAGTACTTC
. many TRBJ1-1 TRBV12-3/TRBV12-4 CASSFRQNTEAFF TGTGCCAGCAGTTTCAGACAGAACACTGAAGCTTTCTTT
TRBD2 many TRBJ2-3 TRBV27 CASRRSGGSTDTQYF TGTGCCAGCAGGAGAAGCGGGGGGAGCACAGATACGCAGTATTTT